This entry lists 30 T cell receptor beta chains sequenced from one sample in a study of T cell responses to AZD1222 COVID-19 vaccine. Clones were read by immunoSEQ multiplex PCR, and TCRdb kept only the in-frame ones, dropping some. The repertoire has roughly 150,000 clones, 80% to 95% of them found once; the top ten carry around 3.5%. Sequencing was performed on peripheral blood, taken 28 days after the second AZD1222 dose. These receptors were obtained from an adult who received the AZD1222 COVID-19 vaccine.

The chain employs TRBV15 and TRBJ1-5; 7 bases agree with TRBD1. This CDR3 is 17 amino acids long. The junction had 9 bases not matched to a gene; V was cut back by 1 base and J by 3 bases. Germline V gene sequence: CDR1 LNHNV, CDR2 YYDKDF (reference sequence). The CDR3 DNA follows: TGTGCCACCAGCAGAGGAACTGGACAGGCAAACAATCAGCCCCAGCATTTT. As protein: CATSRGTGQANNQPQHF.

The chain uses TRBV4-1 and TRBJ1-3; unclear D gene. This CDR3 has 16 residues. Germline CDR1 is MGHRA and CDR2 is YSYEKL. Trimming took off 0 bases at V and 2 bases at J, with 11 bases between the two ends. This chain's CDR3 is CASSQDWRAAGNTIYF. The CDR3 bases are TGCGCCAGCAGCCAAGATTGGAGGGCAGCTGGAAACACCATATATTTT.

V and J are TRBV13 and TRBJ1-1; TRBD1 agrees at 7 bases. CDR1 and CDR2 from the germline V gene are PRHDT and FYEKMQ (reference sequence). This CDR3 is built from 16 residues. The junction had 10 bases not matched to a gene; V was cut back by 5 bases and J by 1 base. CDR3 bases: TGTGCCAGCAGCCGTGGACAGGACAACCCGAACACTGAAGCTTTCTTT. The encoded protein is CASSRGQDNPNTEAFF.

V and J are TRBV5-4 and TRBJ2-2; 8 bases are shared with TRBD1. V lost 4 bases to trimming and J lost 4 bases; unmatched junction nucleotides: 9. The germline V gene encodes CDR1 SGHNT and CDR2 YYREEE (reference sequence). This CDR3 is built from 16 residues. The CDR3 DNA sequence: TGTGCCAGCAGCATTCCGACAGGGGAGAGCACCGGGGAGCTGTTTTTT. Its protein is CASSIPTGESTGELFF.

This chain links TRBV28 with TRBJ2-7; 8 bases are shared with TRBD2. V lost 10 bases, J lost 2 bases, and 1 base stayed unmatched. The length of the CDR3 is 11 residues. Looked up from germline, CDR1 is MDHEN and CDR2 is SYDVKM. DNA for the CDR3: TGTGCCACGGGGGGGGCCTACGAGCAGTACTTC. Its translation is CATGGAYEQYF. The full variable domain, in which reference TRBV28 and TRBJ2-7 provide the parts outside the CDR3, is DVKVTQSSRYLVKRTGEKVFLECVQDMDHENMFWYRQDPGLGLRLIYFSYDVKMKEKGDIPEGYSVSREKKERFSLILESASTNQTSMYLCATGGAYEQYFGPGTRLTVT.

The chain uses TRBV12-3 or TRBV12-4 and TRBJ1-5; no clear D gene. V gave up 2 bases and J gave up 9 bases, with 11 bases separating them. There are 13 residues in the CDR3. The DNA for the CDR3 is TGTGCCAGCAGTTTATTAGGGTTAGGGCCCCAGCATTTT. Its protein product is CASSLLGLGPQHF.

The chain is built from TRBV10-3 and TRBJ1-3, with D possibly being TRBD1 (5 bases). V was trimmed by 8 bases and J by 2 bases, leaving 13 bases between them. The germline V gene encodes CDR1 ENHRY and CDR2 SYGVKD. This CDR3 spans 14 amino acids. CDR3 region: CAISPGGPGNTIYF. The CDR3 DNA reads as TGTGCCATCTCCCCGGGGGGTCCTGGAAACACCATATATTTT.

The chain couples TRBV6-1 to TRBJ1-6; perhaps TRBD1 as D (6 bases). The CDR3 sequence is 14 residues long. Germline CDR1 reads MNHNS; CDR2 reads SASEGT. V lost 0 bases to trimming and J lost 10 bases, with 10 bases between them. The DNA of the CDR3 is TGTGCCAGCAGTGAAGCAATACAGGGCTCACCCCTCCACTTT. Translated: CASSEAIQGSPLHF.

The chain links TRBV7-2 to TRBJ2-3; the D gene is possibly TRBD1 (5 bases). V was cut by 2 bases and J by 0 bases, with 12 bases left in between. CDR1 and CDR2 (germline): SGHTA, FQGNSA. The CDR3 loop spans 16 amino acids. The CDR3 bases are TGTGCCAGCAGCTTACAATCGTACAGGAGCACAGATACGCAGTATTTT. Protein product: CASSLQSYRSTDTQYF.

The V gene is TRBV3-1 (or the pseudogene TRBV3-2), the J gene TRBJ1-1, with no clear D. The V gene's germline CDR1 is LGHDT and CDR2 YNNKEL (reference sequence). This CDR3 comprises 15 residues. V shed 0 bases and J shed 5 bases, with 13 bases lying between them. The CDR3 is CASSQDRGVRTEAFF. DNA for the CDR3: TGTGCCAGCAGCCAAGATCGCGGGGTGAGGACTGAAGCTTTCTTT.

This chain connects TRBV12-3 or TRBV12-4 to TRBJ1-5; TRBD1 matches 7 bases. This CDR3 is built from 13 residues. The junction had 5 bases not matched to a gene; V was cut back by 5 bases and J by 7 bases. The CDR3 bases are TGTGCCAGCAGTCGACAGGGCTGGCAGCCCCAGCATTTT. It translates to CASSRQGWQPQHF.

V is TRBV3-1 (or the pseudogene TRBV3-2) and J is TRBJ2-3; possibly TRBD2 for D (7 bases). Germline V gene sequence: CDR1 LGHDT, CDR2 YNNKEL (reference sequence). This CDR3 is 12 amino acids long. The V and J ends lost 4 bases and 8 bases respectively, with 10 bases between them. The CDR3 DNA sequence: TGTGCCAGCAGCCTACGGGGGGCTACGCAGTATTTT. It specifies CASSLRGATQYF.

The CDR3 DNA reads TGCAGCGCCGCGACAGGGGCGAACACCGGGGAGCTGTTTTTT. This codes for CSAATGANTGELFF. V gene TRBV29-1 combines with J gene TRBJ2-2; 8 bases map to TRBD1. This CDR3 is 14 amino acids long. Germline V gene lookup returns CDR1 SQVTM and CDR2 ANQGSEA. J lost 0 bases, V lost 7 bases, and 4 bases had no gene match.

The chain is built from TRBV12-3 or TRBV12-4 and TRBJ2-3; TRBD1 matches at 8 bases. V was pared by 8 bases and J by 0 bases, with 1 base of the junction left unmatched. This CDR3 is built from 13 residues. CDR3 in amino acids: CASRDRSTDTQYF. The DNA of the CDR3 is TGTGCCAGCCGGGACAGGAGCACAGATACGCAGTATTTT.

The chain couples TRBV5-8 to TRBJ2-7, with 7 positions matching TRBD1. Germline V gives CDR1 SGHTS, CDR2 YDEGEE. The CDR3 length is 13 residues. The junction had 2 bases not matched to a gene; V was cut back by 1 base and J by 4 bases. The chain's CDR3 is CASSLTGEYEQYF. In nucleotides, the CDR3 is TGTGCCAGCAGCTTGACAGGGGAGTACGAGCAGTACTTC.

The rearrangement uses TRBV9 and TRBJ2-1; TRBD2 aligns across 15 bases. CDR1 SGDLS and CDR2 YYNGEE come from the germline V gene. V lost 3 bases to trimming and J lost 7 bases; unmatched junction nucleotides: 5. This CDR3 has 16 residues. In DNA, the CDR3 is TGTGCCAGCAGCGGATTGGGACTAGCGGGAGGTAATGAGCAGTTCTTC. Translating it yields CASSGLGLAGGNEQFF.

CDR3 amino acids: CASSPGTSPYEQYF. As DNA, the CDR3 is TGCGCCAGCAGCCCTGGGACGTCACCCTACGAGCAGTACTTC. The chain links TRBV5-1 to TRBJ2-7, with D perhaps being TRBD1 or TRBD2 (5 bases each). The CDR3 consists of 14 residues. CDR1 and CDR2 from the germline V gene are SGHRS and YFSETQ. V lost 4 bases to trimming and J lost 2 bases, with 13 bases between them.

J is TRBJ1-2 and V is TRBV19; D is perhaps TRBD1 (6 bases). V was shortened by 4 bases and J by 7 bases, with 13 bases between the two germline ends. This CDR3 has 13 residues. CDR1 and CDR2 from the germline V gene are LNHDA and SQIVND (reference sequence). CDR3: CASSTDRTTGYTF. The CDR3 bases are TGTGCCAGTAGTACCGACAGGACTACTGGCTACACCTTC.

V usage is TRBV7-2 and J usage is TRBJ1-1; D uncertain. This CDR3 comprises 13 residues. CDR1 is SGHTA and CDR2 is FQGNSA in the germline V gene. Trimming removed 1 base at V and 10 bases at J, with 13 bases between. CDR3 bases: TGTGCCAGCAGCTTAGATCCATTAAACGGAGCTTTCTTT. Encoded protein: CASSLDPLNGAFF.

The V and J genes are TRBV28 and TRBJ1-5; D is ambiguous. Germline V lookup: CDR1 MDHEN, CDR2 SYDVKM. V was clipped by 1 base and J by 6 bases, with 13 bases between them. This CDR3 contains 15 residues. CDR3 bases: TGTGCCAGCAGTTTATACAGTACGGGTTTTCAGCCCCAGCATTTT. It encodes CASSLYSTGFQPQHF. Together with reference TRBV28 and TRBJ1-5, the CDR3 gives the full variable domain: DVKVTQSSRYLVKRTGEKVFLECVQDMDHENMFWYRQDPGLGLRLIYFSYDVKMKEKGDIPEGYSVSREKKERFSLILESASTNQTSMYLCASSLYSTGFQPQHFGDGTRLSIL.

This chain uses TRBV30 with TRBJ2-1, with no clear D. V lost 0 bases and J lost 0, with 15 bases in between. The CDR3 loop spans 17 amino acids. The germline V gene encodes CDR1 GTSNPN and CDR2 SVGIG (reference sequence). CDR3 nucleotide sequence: TGTGCCTGGAGTGTAATCCGGCACTCCCTCTCCTACAATGAGCAGTTCTTC. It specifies CAWSVIRHSLSYNEQFF.

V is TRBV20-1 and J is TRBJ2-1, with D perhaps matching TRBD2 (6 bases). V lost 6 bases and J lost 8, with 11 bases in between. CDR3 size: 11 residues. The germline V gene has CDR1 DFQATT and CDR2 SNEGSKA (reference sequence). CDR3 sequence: CSAGGAYEQFF. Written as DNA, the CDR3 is TGCAGTGCCGGAGGGGCCTATGAGCAGTTCTTC.

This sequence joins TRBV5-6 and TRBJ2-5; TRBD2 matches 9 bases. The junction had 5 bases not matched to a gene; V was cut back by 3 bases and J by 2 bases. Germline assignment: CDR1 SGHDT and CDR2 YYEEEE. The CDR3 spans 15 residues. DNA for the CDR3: TGTGCCAGCAGCTCCTTAGCGGGAGTTCAAGAGACCCAGTACTTC. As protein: CASSSLAGVQETQYF.

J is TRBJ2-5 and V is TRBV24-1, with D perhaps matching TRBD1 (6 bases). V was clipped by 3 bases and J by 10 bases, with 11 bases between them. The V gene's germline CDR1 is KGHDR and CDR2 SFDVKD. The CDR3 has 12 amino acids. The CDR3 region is CATSDTGKGQYF. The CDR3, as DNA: TGTGCCACCAGTGATACAGGGAAAGGCCAGTACTTC.

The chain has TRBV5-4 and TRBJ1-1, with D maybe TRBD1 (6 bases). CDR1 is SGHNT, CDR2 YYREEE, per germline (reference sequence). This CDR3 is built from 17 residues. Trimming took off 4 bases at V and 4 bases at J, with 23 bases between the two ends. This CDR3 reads CASSPGAPQFKGTEAFF. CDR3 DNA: TGTGCCAGCAGCCCGGGGGCCCCCCAGTTTAAGGGCACTGAAGCTTTCTTT.

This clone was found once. The CDR3 nucleotides read TGTGCCAGCAGTTCCCTAGCGGGAGGCGTCTACGAGCAGTACTTC. It codes for CASSSLAGGVYEQYF. The J gene is TRBJ2-7, the V gene TRBV28; 11 positions agree with TRBD2. J was trimmed by 3 bases and V by 4 bases; bases with no gene match: 5. In germline, CDR1 is MDHEN, CDR2 SYDVKM. CDR3 size: 15 residues.

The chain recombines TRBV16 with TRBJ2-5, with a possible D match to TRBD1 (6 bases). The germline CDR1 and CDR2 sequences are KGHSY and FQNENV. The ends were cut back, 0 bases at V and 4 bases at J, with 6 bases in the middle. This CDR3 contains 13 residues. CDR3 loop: CASSQSRGETQYF. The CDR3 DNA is TGTGCCAGCAGCCAATCCAGGGGAGAGACCCAGTACTTC.

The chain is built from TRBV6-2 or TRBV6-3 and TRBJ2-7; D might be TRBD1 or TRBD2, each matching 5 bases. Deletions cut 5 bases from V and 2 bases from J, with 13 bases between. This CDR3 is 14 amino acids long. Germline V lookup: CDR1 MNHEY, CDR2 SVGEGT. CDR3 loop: CASSKRDGTYEQYF. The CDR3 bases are TGTGCCAGCAGTAAACGGGACGGTACCTACGAGCAGTACTTC.

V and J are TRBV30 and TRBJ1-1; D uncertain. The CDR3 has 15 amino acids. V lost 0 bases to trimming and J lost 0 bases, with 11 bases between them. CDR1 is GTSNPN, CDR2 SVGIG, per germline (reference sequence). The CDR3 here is CAWSVRGVLNTEAFF. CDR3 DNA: TGTGCCTGGAGTGTTAGAGGAGTCCTGAACACTGAAGCTTTCTTT.

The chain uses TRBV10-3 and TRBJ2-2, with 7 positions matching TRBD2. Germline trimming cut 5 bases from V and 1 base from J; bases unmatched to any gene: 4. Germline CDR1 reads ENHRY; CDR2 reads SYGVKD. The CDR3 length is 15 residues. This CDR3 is CAISKREVNTGELFF. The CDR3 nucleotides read TGTGCCATCAGTAAGCGGGAAGTGAACACCGGGGAGCTGTTTTTT.